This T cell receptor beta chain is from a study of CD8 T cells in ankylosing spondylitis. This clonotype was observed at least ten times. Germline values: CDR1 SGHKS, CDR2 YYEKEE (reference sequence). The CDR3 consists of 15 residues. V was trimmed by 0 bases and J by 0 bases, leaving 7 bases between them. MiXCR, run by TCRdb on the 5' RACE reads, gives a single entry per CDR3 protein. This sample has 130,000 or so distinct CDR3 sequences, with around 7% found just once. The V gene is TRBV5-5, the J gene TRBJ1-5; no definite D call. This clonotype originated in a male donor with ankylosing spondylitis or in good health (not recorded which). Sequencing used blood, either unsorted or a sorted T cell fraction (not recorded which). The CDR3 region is CASSLAPGSNQPQHF. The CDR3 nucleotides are TGTGCCAGCAGCTTGGCCCCCGGTAGCAATCAGCCCCAGCATTTT. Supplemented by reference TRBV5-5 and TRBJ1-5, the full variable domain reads DAGVTQSPTHLIKTRGQQVTLRCSPISGHKSVSWYQQVLGQGPQFIFQYYEKEERGRGNFPDRFSARQFPNYSSELNVNALLLGDSALYLCASSLAPGSNQPQHFGDGTRLSIL.